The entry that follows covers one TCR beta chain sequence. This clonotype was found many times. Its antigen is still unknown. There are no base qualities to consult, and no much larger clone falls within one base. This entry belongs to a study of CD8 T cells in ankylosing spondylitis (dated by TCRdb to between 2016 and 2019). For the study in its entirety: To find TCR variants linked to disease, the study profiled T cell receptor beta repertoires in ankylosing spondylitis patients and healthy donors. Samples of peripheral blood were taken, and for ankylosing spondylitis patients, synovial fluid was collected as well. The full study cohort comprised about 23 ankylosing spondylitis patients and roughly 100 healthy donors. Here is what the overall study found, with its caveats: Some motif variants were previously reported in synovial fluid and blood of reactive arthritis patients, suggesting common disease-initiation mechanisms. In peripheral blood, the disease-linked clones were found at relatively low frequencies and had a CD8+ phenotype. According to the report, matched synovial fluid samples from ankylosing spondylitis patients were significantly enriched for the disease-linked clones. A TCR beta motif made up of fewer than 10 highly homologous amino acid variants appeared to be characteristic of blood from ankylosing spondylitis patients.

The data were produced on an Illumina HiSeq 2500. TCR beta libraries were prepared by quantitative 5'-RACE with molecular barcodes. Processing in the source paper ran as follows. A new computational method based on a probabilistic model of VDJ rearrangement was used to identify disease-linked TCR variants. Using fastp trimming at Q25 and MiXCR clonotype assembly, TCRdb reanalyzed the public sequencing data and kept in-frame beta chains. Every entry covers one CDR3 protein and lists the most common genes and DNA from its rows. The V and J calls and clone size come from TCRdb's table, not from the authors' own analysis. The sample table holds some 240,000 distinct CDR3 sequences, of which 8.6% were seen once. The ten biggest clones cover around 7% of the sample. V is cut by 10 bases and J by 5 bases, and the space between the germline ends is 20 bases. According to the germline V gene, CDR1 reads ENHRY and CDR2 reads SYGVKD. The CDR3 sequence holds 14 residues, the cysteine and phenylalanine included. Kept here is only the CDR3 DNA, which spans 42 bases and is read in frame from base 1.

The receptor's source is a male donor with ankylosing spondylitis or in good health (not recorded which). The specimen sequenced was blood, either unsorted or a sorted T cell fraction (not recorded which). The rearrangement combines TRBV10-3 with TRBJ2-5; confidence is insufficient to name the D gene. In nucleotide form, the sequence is TGTGCCACCGAGGATGGCGGACCTGGGGAGACCCAGTACTTC. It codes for CATEDGGPGETQYF.